Listed here are 26 T cell receptor beta chains from one sample, sequenced in a study of cytomegalovirus exposure and HLA in healthy donors. Researchers ran the PCR with 60 Vbeta and 13 Jbeta primers. Profiled with immunoSEQ multiplex PCR; TCRdb holds only in-frame clones, not every one. The repertoire consists of around 200,000 clones, with around 75% occurring once and the leading ten covering about 2.7%. Sequencing input: PBMCs. The receptors derive from a male donor in good health and CMV-seronegative.

The chain links TRBV6-5 to TRBJ1-5; D is undetermined. CDR3 size: 15 residues. With 0 bases removed from V and 2 bases from J, the gap between germline ends came to 8 bases. Germline V gene data show CDR1 as MNHEY and CDR2 as SVGAGI. The CDR3 DNA follows: TGTGCCAGCAGTTACTCGGTCTATGGCAATCAGCCCCAGCATTTT. This encodes CASSYSVYGNQPQHF.

The chain has TRBV14 and TRBJ1-1; TRBD1 might be the D (5 bases). V lost 0 bases to trimming and J lost 9 bases, with 11 bases between them. The V gene's germline CDR1 is SGHDN and CDR2 FVKESK. The length of the CDR3 is 13 residues. CDR3 protein: CASSQDRAGQAFF. The CDR3 DNA reads as TGTGCCAGCAGCCAAGACAGGGCAGGGCAAGCTTTCTTT.

This chain links TRBV6-1 with TRBJ1-5; D uncertain. With 3 bases removed from V and 0 bases from J, the gap between germline ends came to 9 bases. The CDR3 length is 15 residues. Germline V lookup: CDR1 MNHNS, CDR2 SASEGT. The CDR3 protein is CASSELGASNQPQHF. CDR3 DNA sequence: TGTGCCAGCAGTGAGTTAGGAGCTAGCAATCAGCCCCAGCATTTT.

Only a few counts were recorded for this clone. The rearrangement links TRBV30 to TRBJ2-7, with D perhaps TRBD2 (5 bases). This CDR3 contains 13 residues. Trimming took off 4 bases at V and 3 bases at J, with 13 bases between the two ends. CDR1 GTSNPN and CDR2 SVGIG come from the germline V gene (reference sequence). CDR3 protein: CAWTRAAGYEQYF. The CDR3 nucleotides read TGTGCCTGGACGCGGGCGGCGGGCTACGAGCAGTACTTC.

This chain links TRBV6-5 with TRBJ1-5; D possibly corresponds to TRBD1 (6 bases). V shed 2 bases and J shed 6 bases, with 17 bases lying between them. Germline-derived CDR1 and CDR2 are MNHEY and SVGAGI. The CDR3 has 16 amino acids. The CDR3 coding sequence is TGTGCCAGCAGTTACACACCCCCGGGGGGCGGTCAGCCCCAGCATTTT. Its translation: CASSYTPPGGGQPQHF.

V and J are TRBV13 and TRBJ2-3, with D unresolved. This CDR3 is 12 amino acids long. Germline CDR1 reads PRHDT; CDR2 reads FYEKMQ (reference sequence). With 1 base removed from V and 4 bases from J, the gap between germline ends came to 3 bases. For the CDR3, the DNA is TGTGCCAGCAGCTTAGCAGCAGATACGCAGTATTTT. It yields the protein CASSLAADTQYF.

The CDR3 loop reads CASLDRGLGNQPQHF. The CDR3 coding sequence is TGTGCCAGCCTAGACAGGGGGTTAGGTAATCAGCCCCAGCATTTT. This chain connects TRBV19 to TRBJ1-5, with 9 bases identical to TRBD1. The CDR3 has 15 residues. Germline values: CDR1 LNHDA, CDR2 SQIVND (reference sequence). V gave up 9 bases and J gave up 4 bases; unmatched junction bases: 10.

J is TRBJ2-1 and V is TRBV5-1; 13 bases match TRBD2. Germline-derived CDR1 and CDR2 are SGHRS and YFSETQ. The CDR3 is 16 residues long. The V gene end was trimmed by 4 bases and the J gene end by 6 bases; junction bases not matched to a gene: 7. In DNA form, the CDR3 reads TGCGCCAGCAGCCCGCGGACTAGCGGGGGTACCAATGAGCAGTTCTTC. It specifies CASSPRTSGGTNEQFF.

This clone was found a few times. The V gene is TRBV29-1, the J gene TRBJ1-3, with TRBD1 matching over 7 bases. This CDR3 spans 13 amino acids. Germline V lookup: CDR1 SQVTM, CDR2 ANQGSEA. V lost 7 bases, J lost 0 bases, and 3 bases stayed unmatched. CDR3 coding DNA: TGCAGCGCAGGGACAGACTCTGGAAACACCATATATTTT. Encoded protein: CSAGTDSGNTIYF. The entire variable domain, with the rest obtained from reference TRBV29-1 and TRBJ1-3, is as follows: SAVISQKPSRDICQRGTSLTIQCQVDSQVTMMFWYRQQPGQSLTLIATANQGSEATYESGFVIDKFPISRPNLTFSTLTVSNMSPEDSSIYLCSAGTDSGNTIYFGEGSWLTVV.

V usage is TRBV18 and J usage is TRBJ1-5, with 8 bases aligning to TRBD1. Germline CDR1 and CDR2: KGHSH and LQKENI. The CDR3 spans 14 residues. Losses at the gene ends were 4 bases for V and 6 bases for J; bases not matched to a gene: 5. The CDR3 sequence: CASSLGDRTQPQHF. The CDR3 DNA is TGTGCCAGCTCACTGGGGGACAGGACTCAGCCCCAGCATTTT.

This clone was seen more than once but under ten times. In nucleotides, the CDR3 is TGTGCCAGCAGCCGTGCGTTGGCGGGAGGACAGTTCGCGAACACCGGGGAGCTGTTTTTT. Protein: CASSRALAGGQFANTGELFF. The chain has TRBV9 and TRBJ2-2; 8 nucleotides agree with TRBD2. V was pared by 4 bases and J by 0 bases, with 17 bases of the junction left unmatched. The CDR3 extends over 20 amino acids. Germline values: CDR1 SGDLS, CDR2 YYNGEE.

This clone was recorded a few times. The chain couples TRBV2 to TRBJ1-4, with 11 bases matching TRBD1. The CDR3 contains 15 residues. In germline, CDR1 is SNHLY, CDR2 FYNNEI. Trimming took 6 bases from V and 7 from J; bases not matched to a gene: 7. The CDR3 DNA sequence: TGTGCCAGCAGAGCCGGACAGGGGGCATTTGAAAAACTGTTTTTT. Its protein is CASRAGQGAFEKLFF. The full variable domain, its missing parts supplied by reference TRBV2 and TRBJ1-4, is EPEVTQTPSHQVTQMGQEVILRCVPISNHLYFYWYRQILGQKVEFLVSFYNNEISEKSEIFDDQFSVERPDGSNFTLKIRSTKLEDSAMYFCASRAGQGAFEKLFFGSGTQLSVL.

This clone was seen ten or more times. The genes are TRBV9 and TRBJ1-1; 7 bases align to TRBD1. CDR1 SGDLS and CDR2 YYNGEE come from the germline V gene. Unmatched junction bases numbered 4, after V lost 2 bases and J lost 0 bases. This CDR3 comprises 15 residues. CDR3 sequence: CASSVTGELNTEAFF. In DNA form, the CDR3 reads TGTGCCAGCAGCGTTACAGGGGAGTTGAACACTGAAGCTTTCTTT. Looking up the rest from reference TRBV9 and TRBJ1-1 gives the full variable domain: DSGVTQTPKHLITATGQRVTLRCSPRSGDLSVYWYQQSLDQGLQFLIQYYNGEERAKGNILERFSAQQFPDLHSELNLSSLELGDSALYFCASSVTGELNTEAFFGQGTRLTVV.

The V gene is TRBV7-6, the J gene TRBJ2-7, with D tentatively TRBD1 (5 bases). The V gene's germline CDR1 is SGHVS and CDR2 FNYEAQ. The CDR3 extends over 13 amino acids. The V end lost 5 bases, the J end lost 3 bases, and 11 bases lay between the germline ends. CDR3 DNA sequence: TGTGCCAGCAGCCCAGGGTTCTACTACGAGCAGTACTTC. Translated: CASSPGFYYEQYF.

This chain connects TRBV9 to TRBJ2-1, with D perhaps matching TRBD2 (6 bases). The V and J ends lost 0 bases and 5 bases respectively, with 9 bases between them. In germline, CDR1 is SGDLS, CDR2 YYNGEE. This CDR3 has 14 residues. The CDR3 nucleotides are TGTGCCAGCAGCGTAGCGGGACTCAACAATGAGCAGTTCTTC. Amino acids: CASSVAGLNNEQFF.

The rearrangement uses TRBV10-2 and TRBJ2-5, with a possible D match to TRBD1 (5 bases). V was trimmed by 5 bases and J by 5 bases, leaving 15 bases between them. The CDR3 spans 14 residues. CDR1 and CDR2 (germline): WSHSY, SAAADI. The CDR3, as DNA: TGCGCCAGCAGTCACAGGACCCTAAGGGAGACCCAGTACTTC. Encoded protein: CASSHRTLRETQYF.

The chain couples TRBV20-1 to TRBJ1-1, with D hard to call. V was trimmed by 3 bases and J by 1 base, leaving 3 bases between them. CDR3 size: 11 residues. Per germline, CDR1 DFQATT and CDR2 SNEGSKA (reference sequence). CDR3 DNA sequence: TGCAGTGCTAGTAAGAACACTGAAGCTTTCTTT. It yields the protein CSASKNTEAFF.

This clone occurred once. V is TRBV5-1 and J is TRBJ2-1, with TRBD2 identical over 12 bases. The CDR3 covers 17 residues. The V gene's germline CDR1 is SGHRS and CDR2 YFSETQ. The V segment lost 3 bases and the J segment 4 bases; nucleotides outside the gene matches: 8. CDR3 nucleotide sequence: TGCGCCAGCAGCTCGACCCCGACTAGCGGGGGATACAATGAGCAGTTCTTC. This codes for CASSSTPTSGGYNEQFF.

The chain is built from TRBV14 and TRBJ2-1; possible D gene TRBD2, 6 bases. Trimming took 4 bases from V and 9 from J, leaving 13 bases between them. The CDR3 has 13 residues. In germline, CDR1 is SGHDN, CDR2 FVKESK. CDR3: CASSREAGLEQFF. The CDR3 bases are TGTGCCAGCAGCCGGGAGGCAGGGCTTGAGCAGTTCTTC. The full variable domain, with the rest looked up from reference TRBV14 and TRBJ2-1, is EAGVTQFPSHSVIEKGQTVTLRCDPISGHDNLYWYRRVMGKEIKFLLHFVKESKQDESGMPNNRFLAERTGGTYSTLKVQPAELEDSGVYFCASSREAGLEQFFGPGTRLTVL.

The chain is built from TRBV18 and TRBJ1-1, with a weak D call TRBD1 (6 bases). Trimming took off 3 bases at V and 7 bases at J, with 9 bases between the two ends. The CDR3 is 12 residues long. Per germline, CDR1 KGHSH and CDR2 LQKENI. The chain's CDR3 is CASSPDRNEAFF. Written as DNA, the CDR3 is TGTGCCAGCTCACCGGACAGAAATGAAGCTTTCTTT. Full variable domain (remainder filled in from reference TRBV18 and TRBJ1-1): NAGVMQNPRHLVRRRGQEARLRCSPMKGHSHVYWYRQLPEEGLKFMVYLQKENIIDESGMPKERFSAEFPKEGPSILRIQQVVRGDSAAYFCASSPDRNEAFFGQGTRLTVV.

This clone has just a few counts. The J gene is TRBJ2-7, the V gene TRBV10-3; 7 positions agree with TRBD1. This CDR3 has 17 residues. CDR1 and CDR2 from the germline V gene are ENHRY and SYGVKD. V lost 4 bases to trimming and J lost 0 bases; unmatched junction nucleotides: 12. The CDR3 is CAISGLSTGSGSYEQYF. The CDR3 DNA is TGTGCCATCAGTGGCCTCTCGACAGGGTCGGGCTCCTACGAGCAGTACTTC.

This rearrangement joins TRBV29-1 to TRBJ2-2; 9 bases are shared with TRBD1. V gave up 7 bases and J gave up 4 bases; unmatched junction bases: 7. The germline gives CDR1 SQVTM, CDR2 ANQGSEA. This CDR3 is built from 14 residues. CDR3 in amino acids: CSGGGQGATGELFF. The DNA for the CDR3 is TGCAGCGGGGGGGGACAGGGAGCCACCGGGGAGCTGTTTTTT.

J is TRBJ2-1 and V is TRBV27; TRBD2 matches 10 bases. Germline V gives CDR1 MNHEY, CDR2 SMNVEV (reference sequence). The V and J ends lost 4 bases and 2 bases, in that order; junction bases with no gene match: 2. The CDR3 contains 15 residues. DNA for the CDR3: TGTGCCAGCAGTTGGCTAGCGGGGGCCTACAATGAGCAGTTCTTC. This sequence encodes CASSWLAGAYNEQFF.

This chain joins TRBV27 and TRBJ2-7, with TRBD2 identical over 11 bases. J gave up 3 bases and V 5 bases, and 6 bases lay outside the gene matches. Germline V CDR1 and CDR2: MNHEY, SMNVEV (reference sequence). CDR3 length: 15 residues. The CDR3: CASSMTSGIIYEQYF. CDR3 DNA: TGTGCCAGCAGTATGACTAGCGGGATTATCTACGAGCAGTACTTC.

V gene TRBV7-9 combines with J gene TRBJ1-2, with D possibly being TRBD1 (5 bases). This CDR3 has 14 residues. Trimming left V 3 bases short and J 6 bases short, with 14 bases between. CDR1 and CDR2 from the germline V gene are SEHNR and FQNEAQ (reference sequence). The CDR3 sequence is CASSFRSREDGYTF. The CDR3 bases are TGTGCCAGCAGCTTTCGGAGCAGGGAGGATGGCTACACCTTC.

V usage is TRBV28 and J usage is TRBJ1-1; 10 positions match TRBD1. V was clipped by 5 bases and J by 0 bases; unmatched bases: 6. The CDR3 contains 16 residues. Germline V gives CDR1 MDHEN, CDR2 SYDVKM. CDR3 in DNA: TGTGCCAGCAGTATGACAGGGGGCGGCATGAACACTGAAGCTTTCTTT. This translates into CASSMTGGGMNTEAFF.